These 25 T cell receptor beta chains originate from one sample sequenced in a study of shared clonotypes between healthy human individuals. Sequenced by immunoSEQ multiplex PCR; TCRdb stores in-frame clones only, minus some. The sample holds 550,000 to 850,000 clones, approximately 74% seen once. Source material: memory CD4+ T cells sorted from blood. Described subset: CD45RA-negative fraction. The origin of the receptors is a woman in her 30s in good health.

This clone was counted once. Within the sample, other DNA sequences also encode this same CDR3. The chain recombines TRBV5-1 with TRBJ2-7, with TRBD1 identical over 12 bases. Germline CDR1 SGHRS, CDR2 YFSETQ. Trimming at V came to 2 bases and at J to 6 bases, leaving 3 bases not matched to a gene. The CDR3 is 14 residues long. The CDR3, as DNA: TGCGCCAGCAGCTTAGGGACAGGGGGCCTCGAGCAGTACTTC. It encodes CASSLGTGGLEQYF.

This chain uses TRBV28 with TRBJ2-7, with TRBD1 matching over 8 bases. Germline lookup yields CDR1 MDHEN and CDR2 SYDVKM. The CDR3 consists of 14 residues. V gave up 4 bases and J gave up 3 bases; unmatched junction bases: 5. The CDR3 protein is CASSSPGQVYEQYF. Written as DNA, the CDR3 is TGTGCCAGCAGTTCACCGGGACAGGTCTACGAGCAGTACTTC.

In the case of this clone: The sample carries other DNA sequences with the same CDR3. V and J are TRBV11-3 and TRBJ2-1; the match to TRBD2 covers 7 bases. The CDR3 extends over 17 amino acids. V was clipped by 0 bases and J by 3 bases; unmatched bases: 8. Per germline, CDR1 SGHNT and CDR2 YENEEA. The CDR3 nucleotides are TGTGCCAGCAGCTTAGATTCAGGGACGGGAGGCTACAATGAGCAGTTCTTC. As protein: CASSLDSGTGGYNEQFF.

In DNA, the CDR3 is TGCGCCAGCAGCTTGGAGGCAGGGAGGTCTGGCTACACCTTC. Translated: CASSLEAGRSGYTF. The gene calls are TRBV5-1 and TRBJ1-2; tentatively, D is TRBD1 (5 bases). V lost 0 bases and J lost 7, with 13 bases in between. CDR3 length: 14 residues. Germline V gene data show CDR1 as SGHRS and CDR2 as YFSETQ.

The CDR3 reads CASSLRGLAPSYEQYF. CDR3 DNA sequence: TGTGCCAGCAGTTTGCGTGGACTAGCTCCCTCCTACGAGCAGTACTTC. The chain recombines TRBV28 with TRBJ2-5; TRBD2 agrees at 8 bases. The DNA end lines up better with TRBJ2-7; the J call may be wrong. From germline, CDR1 is MDHEN and CDR2 SYDVKM. The CDR3 runs to 16 residues.

This clone occurred once. The chain combines TRBV19 with TRBJ1-1; no clear D. The CDR3 loop spans 12 amino acids. Germline V lookup: CDR1 LNHDA, CDR2 SQIVND (reference sequence). V was clipped by 4 bases and J by 6 bases, with 9 bases between them. The CDR3 loop reads CASSTDLAEAFF. For the CDR3, the DNA is TGTGCCAGTAGTACTGACCTGGCTGAAGCTTTCTTT.

The chain employs TRBV2 and TRBJ2-1; TRBD2 is a possible D gene (6 bases). The CDR3 covers 11 residues. Trimming took 2 bases from V and 12 from J, leaving 8 bases between them. Germline V gene sequence: CDR1 SNHLY, CDR2 FYNNEI. The CDR3 spells CASSENSGQFF. The CDR3 DNA reads TGTGCCAGCAGTGAAAATAGCGGGCAGTTCTTC.

This chain joins TRBV7-6 and TRBJ1-2, with TRBD1 identical over 9 bases. Germline CDR1 reads SGHVS; CDR2 reads FNYEAQ. The length of the CDR3 is 16 residues. With V trimmed by 1 base and J by 7 bases, 10 bases remained unmatched. CDR3 sequence (DNA): TGTGCCAGCAGCTTAGACCCGGGACAGGGCATTGGTGGCTACACCTTC. It translates to CASSLDPGQGIGGYTF.

This chain connects TRBV5-4 to TRBJ2-7; D is possibly TRBD1 (5 bases). The CDR3 runs 14 residues. Trimming pared 4 bases from V and 2 bases from J, leaving 13 bases between. Looked up from germline, CDR1 is SGHNT and CDR2 is YYREEE (reference sequence). The CDR3 reads CASSGTGAPYEQYF. In DNA form, the CDR3 reads TGTGCCAGCAGCGGAACAGGTGCACCCTACGAGCAGTACTTC.

The chain couples TRBV5-4 to TRBJ1-3; D remains ambiguous. The V gene's germline CDR1 is SGHNT and CDR2 YYREEE (reference sequence). V was shortened by 3 bases and J by 0 bases, with 10 bases between the two germline ends. The CDR3 has 15 amino acids. The CDR3: CASSSQPTSGNTIYF. As DNA, the CDR3 is TGTGCCAGCAGCTCTCAACCGACCTCTGGAAACACCATATATTTT.

This sequence joins TRBV5-1 and TRBJ2-7; TRBD2 aligns across 9 bases. CDR3 length: 14 amino acids. V dropped 0 bases and J dropped 2; count of bases not matched to a gene: 0. CDR1 is SGHRS and CDR2 is YFSETQ in the germline V gene. This chain's CDR3 is CASSLGTSAYEQYF. The CDR3 coding sequence is TGCGCCAGCAGCTTGGGGACTAGCGCCTACGAGCAGTACTTC.

The J gene is TRBJ1-2, the V gene TRBV10-3; D ambiguous. The CDR3 runs 15 residues. V lost 8 bases, J lost 1 base, and 17 bases lay in between. Germline V gives CDR1 ENHRY, CDR2 SYGVKD. The CDR3 DNA reads as TGTGCCATCCCAGGATTGCCAGTAATTAACTATGGCTACACCTTC. This sequence encodes CAIPGLPVINYGYTF.

A note on this clone: A read error is possible here, since a much larger clone lies one base away. The genes are TRBV9 and TRBJ2-1; 11 bases match TRBD2. The CDR3 spans 15 residues. Germline loops: CDR1 SGDLS, CDR2 YYNGEE. V was pared by 4 bases and J by 4 bases, with 4 bases of the junction left unmatched. The CDR3 DNA is TGTGCCAGCAGCTCCGGGACTAGCGGATACAATGAGCAGTTCTTC. Protein: CASSSGTSGYNEQFF.

The chain recombines TRBV15 with TRBJ1-5, with TRBD1 identical over 12 bases. CDR3 length equals 17 residues. Germline loops: CDR1 LNHNV, CDR2 YYDKDF (reference sequence). The ends lost 9 bases at V and 0 bases at J; junction bases unmatched: 9. CDR3 coding DNA: TGTGCCACTTCGCGAGGGACAGGGGGCCATAGCAATCAGCCCCAGCATTTT. Protein: CATSRGTGGHSNQPQHF. Combining the CDR3 with reference TRBV15 and TRBJ1-5 gives the whole variable domain DAMVIQNPRYQVTQFGKPVTLSCSQTLNHNVMYWYQQKSSQAPKLLFHYYDKDFNNEADTPDNFQSRRPNTSFCFLDIRSPGLGDTAMYLCATSRGTGGHSNQPQHFGDGTRLSIL.

This sequence joins TRBV6-7 and TRBJ1-5; perhaps TRBD1 as D (6 bases). TRBV6-7 is labeled an ORF, and its function is uncertain. The CDR3 is 18 amino acids. Trimming stripped 4 bases from V and 2 bases from J, with 21 bases between. CDR3 sequence (DNA): TGTGCCAGCAGTTGCCAACAGGGTATCATCGATGGCAATCAGCCCCAGCATTTT. It codes for CASSCQQGIIDGNQPQHF.

In its sample, this clone was seen a few times. CDR3 residues: CASSHGGQLNTEAFF. Here the CDR3 DNA reads TGTGCCAGCAGCCATGGGGGACAGCTGAACACTGAAGCTTTCTTT. V is TRBV4-2 and J is TRBJ1-1; TRBD1 matches 7 bases. V was pared by 3 bases and J by 0 bases, with 4 bases of the junction left unmatched. The CDR3 runs 15 residues. Germline CDR1 is LGHNA and CDR2 is YNFKEQ.

The rearrangement joins TRBV5-1 to TRBJ2-7; D uncertain. Germline CDR1 is SGHRS and CDR2 is YFSETQ. This CDR3 comprises 17 residues. Trimming removed 0 bases at V and 2 bases at J, with 18 bases between. CDR3 in DNA: TGCGCCAGCAGCTTGGCCATCAGGAAGGGTAGCCCCTACGAGCAGTACTTC. Its protein is CASSLAIRKGSPYEQYF.

As for this clone: With only one base between it and a far larger clone, this is likely a read error. CDR3 residues: CASSRSGLAGGPKNTGKLFF. CDR3 coding DNA: TGTGCCAGCAGCCGGTCGGGTCTAGCGGGAGGGCCAAAGAACACCGGGAAGCTGTTTTTT. V gene TRBV5-4 combines with J gene TRBJ2-2; 12 nucleotides match TRBD2. Per germline, CDR1 SGHNT and CDR2 YYREEE (reference sequence). The CDR3 length is 20 residues.

This clone was picked up many times. The same CDR3 arises from other DNA sequences in this sample as well. This chain joins TRBV7-2 and TRBJ2-1; D is unresolved. CDR1 and CDR2 (germline): SGHTA, FQGNSA. CDR3 length equals 14 residues. The V gene lost 3 bases and the J gene lost 0 bases, with 6 bases spanning the gap. The chain's CDR3 is CASSFSSSYNEQFF. The CDR3 DNA is TGTGCCAGCAGCTTTTCTAGCTCCTACAATGAGCAGTTCTTC.

This rearrangement joins TRBV29-1 to TRBJ2-3, with TRBD2 matching 8 bases. The CDR3 covers 12 residues. J gave up 3 bases and V 7 bases, and 3 bases lay outside the gene matches. Germline V gene lookup returns CDR1 SQVTM and CDR2 ANQGSEA. DNA of the CDR3: TGCAGCGGGGGCGGGAGGACAGATACGCAGTATTTT. Protein sequence: CSGGGRTDTQYF.

The chain is built from TRBV7-9 and TRBJ2-5; TRBD1 is a possible D gene (6 bases). Trimming stripped 1 base from V and 3 bases from J, with 15 bases between. CDR3 length: 16 residues. In germline, CDR1 is SEHNR, CDR2 FQNEAQ (reference sequence). The CDR3 sequence: CASSLGQADSKETQYF. The DNA of the CDR3 is TGTGCCAGCAGCTTAGGACAAGCGGACAGCAAAGAGACCCAGTACTTC.

This clone was seen just once. In DNA form, the CDR3 reads TGCAGTGCCAGGGGATGGGAAGCTTTCTTT. Translated: CSARGWEAFF. The V call is TRBV20-1, the J call TRBJ1-1; TRBD1 is a possible D gene (6 bases). V lost 6 bases to trimming and J lost 8 bases, with 10 bases between them. The CDR3 sequence is 10 residues long. Germline CDR1 reads DFQATT; CDR2 reads SNEGSKA (reference sequence).

This sequence joins TRBV28 and TRBJ2-2; a possible D gene is TRBD1 (6 bases). CDR3 length: 16 amino acids. V lost 1 base and J 0 bases, leaving 9 bases between the germline ends. From germline, CDR1 is MDHEN and CDR2 SYDVKM. CDR3 DNA: TGTGCCAGCAGTTTATTTGGACAGCCGAACACCGGGGAGCTGTTTTTT. Its protein product is CASSLFGQPNTGELFF.

V and J are TRBV11-2 and TRBJ2-7, with 10 bases fitting TRBD2. This CDR3 contains 16 residues. V trimming: 2 bases; J trimming: 8 bases; junction bases outside the gene matches: 12. The V gene's germline CDR1 is SGHAT and CDR2 FQNNGV. Here the CDR3 reads CASSLSTLAGGLKQYF. The CDR3, as DNA: TGTGCCAGCAGCTTAAGCACTTTAGCGGGAGGTTTAAAGCAGTACTTC.

This clone was seen a single time. This sequence joins TRBV7-3 and TRBJ1-2, with TRBD1 as a possible D gene (6 bases). Per the germline V gene, CDR1 is SGHTA and CDR2 is FQGTGA. V dropped 5 bases and J dropped 5 bases, with 9 bases sitting between them. The CDR3 sequence is 12 residues long. DNA for the CDR3: TGTGCCAGCAGCCGACAGGATTATGGCTACACCTTC. Translating it yields CASSRQDYGYTF.